Listed here is a single TCR beta chain. This sample is part of a study of blood T cell repertoires in COVID-19. The V end was cut by 1 base, the J end by 4 bases, with 13 bases between. The length of the CDR3 is 15 residues. In germline, CDR1 is SGHTA, CDR2 FQGNSA. Clones were sequenced by immunoSEQ multiplex PCR, and TCRdb holds only the in-frame ones, with some missing. This table has hundreds of thousands of clones, 70% to 90% appearing once. Cohorts were assigned according to the clinical history that participants reported. The receptor's source is a young woman with acute COVID-19. The genes are TRBV7-2 and TRBJ1-2; a possible D gene is TRBD1 (5 bases). Sequencing used PBMCs or T cells enriched from blood (not recorded which). The CDR3 spells CASSLEFRTLYGYTF. The CDR3 coding sequence is TGTGCCAGCAGCTTAGAATTTAGGACACTCTATGGCTACACCTTC.